This entry lists 23 T cell receptor beta chains sequenced from one sample in a study of T cells in Graves' hyperthyroidism and ophthalmopathy (dated by TCRdb to between 2018 and 2021). The library relied on multiplex PCR. The sample was run on an Illumina HiSeq 2000. The TCR beta CDR3 regions were amplified from the RNA transcripts. For the first round of RT-PCR on the TCR CDR3, the HTBI primer set was used together with the Qiagen OneStep RT-PCR kit. Using fastp trimming at Q25 and MiXCR clonotype assembly, TCRdb reanalyzed the public sequencing data and kept in-frame beta chains. Rows are combined by CDR3 protein, so each entry shows the most common genes and DNA. In this sample the table shows about 350,000 distinct CDR3 sequences, roughly 18% of which occur a single time. The top ten hold roughly a sixth of the sample. Sequencing input: blood. These receptors all stem from a woman in her thirties or forties with Graves' ophthalmopathy.

This clonotype was counted ten times or more. The chain couples TRBV24-1 to TRBJ2-7; 7 bases are a match to TRBD1. The CDR3 is 16 amino acids. Trimming at V came to 1 base and at J to 2 bases, leaving 7 bases not matched to a gene. The V gene's germline CDR1 is KGHDR and CDR2 SFDVKD. The CDR3 nucleotides read TGTGCCACCAGTGATTTCACTTCGGACAGGCCCTACGAGCAGTACTTC. Translating it yields CATSDFTSDRPYEQYF.

The chain carries TRBV12-3 or TRBV12-4 and TRBJ2-7; 8 bases fit TRBD2. This CDR3 has 15 amino acids. The V and J ends lost 5 bases and 5 bases, in that order; junction bases with no gene match: 11. CDR3 sequence reads: CASSPSGSREDEQYF. The CDR3 DNA follows: TGTGCCAGCAGTCCAAGCGGGAGCAGGGAGGACGAGCAGTACTTC.

The chain carries TRBV11-3 and TRBJ2-5; 9 bases are a match to TRBD2. CDR1 and CDR2 from the germline V gene are SGHNT and YENEEA. The CDR3 is 17 residues long. Unmatched junction bases numbered 11, after V lost 1 base and J lost 5 bases. The CDR3 is CASSLGLGGRASETQYF. In DNA, the CDR3 is TGTGCCAGCAGCTTAGGACTAGGCGGGAGGGCGAGCGAGACCCAGTACTTC.

This clonotype was detected ten times or more. This chain connects TRBV20-1 to TRBJ2-5, with a possible D match to TRBD2 (6 bases). Trimming cost V 7 bases and J 4 bases, with 25 bases left between them. Germline lookup yields CDR1 DFQATT and CDR2 SNEGSKA (reference sequence). The CDR3 extends over 16 amino acids. The DNA of the CDR3 is TGCAGTGTTCTCCCCCGGGGGACGGGTAAAACAGAGACCCAGTACTTC. Residues: CSVLPRGTGKTETQYF.

This rearrangement joins TRBV11-2 to TRBJ2-7; 7 bases are shared with TRBD2. CDR1 is SGHAT and CDR2 is FQNNGV in the germline V gene. The CDR3 totals 16 residues. V trimming: 2 bases; J trimming: 6 bases; junction bases outside the gene matches: 13. CDR3 in DNA: TGTGCCAGCAGCTTAAGGTCCGCTAGCGGTTCCCGCGAGCAGTACTTC. It translates to CASSLRSASGSREQYF.

This rearrangement joins TRBV7-2 to TRBJ2-5, with 7 bases matching TRBD1. The CDR3 contains 14 residues. The V gene's germline CDR1 is SGHTA and CDR2 FQGNSA. V dropped 5 bases and J dropped 0; count of bases not matched to a gene: 3. The CDR3 reads CASSQDRDQETQYF. The DNA of the CDR3 is TGTGCCAGCAGCCAAGACAGGGACCAAGAGACCCAGTACTTC.

This rearrangement joins TRBV29-1 to TRBJ2-7; 14 bases agree with TRBD2. With 6 bases clipped from V and 2 bases from J, the junction kept 6 bases outside the gene matches. The CDR3 extends over 15 amino acids. Per the germline V gene, CDR1 is SQVTM and CDR2 is ANQGSEA. This CDR3 is CSVLGTSGSPYEQYF. The DNA for the CDR3 is TGCAGCGTCCTAGGGACTAGCGGGAGTCCCTACGAGCAGTACTTC.

In this sample, this clonotype turned up a few times. The rearrangement links TRBV6-1 to TRBJ2-7; D tentatively reads TRBD1 or TRBD2 (6 bases each). The germline V gene encodes CDR1 MNHNS and CDR2 SASEGT. This CDR3 spans 13 amino acids. Trimming pared 7 bases from V and 12 bases from J, leaving 22 bases between. The CDR3 here is CASIGTGDWGAYF. The DNA for the CDR3 is TGTGCCAGCATCGGAACCGGGGACTGGGGGGCGTACTTC.

This clonotype has a handful of counts. The chain uses TRBV6-1 and TRBJ1-1, with no clear D. The CDR3 has 12 residues. CDR1 and CDR2 (germline): MNHNS, SASEGT. Trimming took 8 bases from V and 8 from J, leaving 15 bases between them. CDR3 in amino acids: CASRRGREEAFF. The CDR3 DNA is TGTGCCAGCCGCCGAGGCAGAGAAGAAGCTTTCTTT.

This clonotype was seen at least ten times. The chain employs TRBV6-2 or TRBV6-3 and TRBJ1-2; the match to TRBD1 covers 8 bases. With 2 bases clipped from V and 6 bases from J, the junction kept 8 bases outside the gene matches. Germline lookup yields CDR1 MNHEY and CDR2 SVGEGT. This CDR3 has 15 residues. Here the CDR3 reads CASSYRGTGLNGYTF. The DNA for the CDR3 is TGTGCCAGCAGTTACCGCGGGACAGGATTGAATGGCTACACCTTC.

A word on this clonotype: The germline gene is not matched at one end of the junction; a read error may be the cause. The V and J genes are TRBV30 and TRBJ1-3, with D hard to call. Germline V lookup: CDR1 GTSNPN, CDR2 SVGIG (reference sequence). The CDR3 consists of 13 residues. Here the CDR3 DNA reads TGTGCCTGGACCGCGGACTTTGGATACACCATATATTTT. Amino acid sequence: CAWTADFGYTIYF.

This clonotype was counted at least ten times. V usage is TRBV7-8 and J usage is TRBJ2-2, with unresolved D. Trimming took off 5 bases at V and 1 base at J, with 11 bases between the two ends. The germline gives CDR1 SGHVS, CDR2 FQNEAQ. This CDR3 is 15 amino acids long. CDR3 bases: TGTGCCAGCAGCCCAATTCTCAAGAACACCGGGGAGCTGTTTTTT. Amino acids: CASSPILKNTGELFF.

This clonotype was observed at least ten times. V gene TRBV7-2 combines with J gene TRBJ2-7; D possibly corresponds to TRBD1 (6 bases). Deletions cut 5 bases from V and 2 bases from J, with 19 bases between. Germline CDR1 SGHTA, CDR2 FQGNSA. This CDR3 is built from 16 residues. The CDR3 loop reads CASSRTTGLGTYEQYF. CDR3 nucleotides: TGTGCCAGCAGCCGCACAACAGGGTTGGGAACCTACGAGCAGTACTTC.

V usage is TRBV6-5 and J usage is TRBJ2-7; a possible D gene is TRBD2 (6 bases). Germline V gene data show CDR1 as MNHEY and CDR2 as SVGAGI. The CDR3 runs to 16 residues. The V end lost 1 base, the J end lost 2 bases, and 15 bases lay between the germline ends. The CDR3 DNA follows: TGTGCCAGCAGTTACTGGGGGGTAGCGGACCCCTACGAGCAGTACTTC. It is translated as CASSYWGVADPYEQYF.

This clonotype was recorded a few times. V and J are TRBV6-1 and TRBJ2-2; the match to TRBD1 covers 9 bases. CDR1 and CDR2 (germline): MNHNS, SASEGT. The length of the CDR3 is 17 residues. V lost 7 bases and J lost 4; bases outside the gene matches: 13. The CDR3 region is CASTYRQGVGATGELFF. The DNA of the CDR3 is TGTGCCAGCACCTACAGACAGGGGGTAGGGGCCACCGGGGAGCTGTTTTTT.

The chain employs TRBV6-2 or TRBV6-3 and TRBJ1-5, with D possibly being TRBD1 (6 bases). CDR1 MNHEY and CDR2 SVGEGT come from the germline V gene. The CDR3 runs to 14 residues. Trimming took 7 bases from V and 7 from J, leaving 17 bases between them. This chain's CDR3 is CASTQGRGTQPQHF. CDR3 sequence (DNA): TGTGCCAGCACCCAGGGGCGGGGGACACAGCCCCAGCATTTT.

This clonotype appeared many times. This chain links TRBV6-1 with TRBJ2-2; 7 bases fit TRBD1. Looked up from germline, CDR1 is MNHNS and CDR2 is SASEGT. The CDR3 has 14 amino acids. V gave up 7 bases and J gave up 7 bases; unmatched junction bases: 9. CDR3 amino acids: CASIETGLIGELFF. The CDR3 nucleotides are TGTGCCAGCATCGAGACAGGGTTAATCGGGGAGCTGTTTTTT.

In its sample, this clonotype was seen many times. The V and J genes are TRBV6-1 and TRBJ2-7, with D maybe TRBD1 (8 bases). The CDR3 sequence is 15 residues long. Germline lookup yields CDR1 MNHNS and CDR2 SASEGT. V was clipped by 3 bases and J by 3 bases, with 15 bases between them. CDR3 sequence (DNA): TGTGCCAGCAGTGAGGATACAGGGGGGGTCTACGAGCAGTACTTC. It translates to CASSEDTGGVYEQYF.

The sample holds many counts of this clonotype. The chain is built from TRBV24-1 and TRBJ2-2; maybe TRBD2 (6 bases). V gave up 4 bases and J gave up 0 bases, with 11 bases separating them. In germline, CDR1 is KGHDR, CDR2 SFDVKD. The CDR3 is made up of 16 amino acids. CDR3 sequence: CATSDRGTSNTGELFF. The DNA for the CDR3 is TGTGCCACCAGTGACCGCGGGACTTCGAACACCGGGGAGCTGTTTTTT.

This clonotype was recorded at least ten times. The chain uses TRBV29-1 and TRBJ2-7, with 7 bases lining up with TRBD2. J lost 2 bases, V lost 7 bases, and 11 bases had no gene match. Germline V lookup: CDR1 SQVTM, CDR2 ANQGSEA. This CDR3 region has 14 residues. CDR3 sequence reads: CSARASGPPYEQYF. The DNA of the CDR3 is TGCAGCGCCAGAGCTAGCGGTCCCCCCTACGAGCAGTACTTC.

This clonotype was picked up a small number of times. The chain is built from TRBV18 and TRBJ2-7; D might be TRBD2 (6 bases). CDR1 is KGHSH, CDR2 LQKENI, per germline. The V gene lost 3 bases and the J gene lost 5 bases, with 23 bases spanning the gap. The CDR3 consists of 17 residues. CDR3 DNA sequence: TGTGCCAGCTCACCCCTTGCGGCGGGATCAGGGACGGACGAGCAGTACTTC. Its protein product is CASSPLAAGSGTDEQYF.

This clonotype was seen ten or more times. This rearrangement joins TRBV19 to TRBJ2-5; the D call may be TRBD1 or TRBD2 (6 bases each). This CDR3 contains 13 residues. Trimming stripped 5 bases from V and 5 bases from J, with 12 bases between. The germline V gene has CDR1 LNHDA and CDR2 SQIVND (reference sequence). The CDR3 is CASSPGGIETQYF. The CDR3 DNA follows: TGTGCCAGTAGTCCCGGGGGCATTGAGACCCAGTACTTC.

This clonotype was seen only once. The rearrangement links TRBV6-2 or TRBV6-3 to TRBJ2-7, with 7 bases aligning to TRBD1. Germline CDR1 and CDR2: MNHEY and SVGEGT. The CDR3 spans 12 residues. V dropped 6 bases and J dropped 6; count of bases not matched to a gene: 5. Written as DNA, the CDR3 is TGTGCCAGCAGGAAGACAGGGACCGAGCAGTACTTC. The encoded protein is CASRKTGTEQYF.